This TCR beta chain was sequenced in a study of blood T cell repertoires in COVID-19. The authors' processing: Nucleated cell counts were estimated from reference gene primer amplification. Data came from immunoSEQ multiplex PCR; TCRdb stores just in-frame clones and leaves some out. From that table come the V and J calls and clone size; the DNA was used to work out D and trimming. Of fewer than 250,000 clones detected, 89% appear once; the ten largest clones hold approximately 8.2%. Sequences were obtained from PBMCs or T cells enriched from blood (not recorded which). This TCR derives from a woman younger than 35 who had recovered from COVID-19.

In nucleotides, the CDR3 is TGTGCCAGCAGTTTGGTAGAAGCGAGAGATAATGAGCAGTTCTTC. It specifies CASSLVEARDNEQFF. This rearrangement joins TRBV27 to TRBJ2-1; no clear D. CDR1 and CDR2 from the germline V gene are MNHEY and SMNVEV (reference sequence). V lost 3 bases and J lost 7, with 16 bases in between. There are 15 residues in the CDR3.